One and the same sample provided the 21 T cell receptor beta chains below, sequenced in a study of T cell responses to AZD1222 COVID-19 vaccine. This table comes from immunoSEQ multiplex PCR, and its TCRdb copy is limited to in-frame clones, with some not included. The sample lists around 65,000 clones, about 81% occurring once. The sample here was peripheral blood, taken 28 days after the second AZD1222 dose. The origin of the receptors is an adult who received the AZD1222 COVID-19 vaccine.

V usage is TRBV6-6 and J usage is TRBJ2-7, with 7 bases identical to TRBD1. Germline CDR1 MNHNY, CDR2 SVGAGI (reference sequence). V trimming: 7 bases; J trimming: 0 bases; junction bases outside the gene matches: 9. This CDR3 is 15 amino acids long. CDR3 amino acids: CASIDRAGSSYEQYF. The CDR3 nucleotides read TGTGCCAGCATAGACAGGGCTGGATCCTCCTACGAGCAGTACTTC.

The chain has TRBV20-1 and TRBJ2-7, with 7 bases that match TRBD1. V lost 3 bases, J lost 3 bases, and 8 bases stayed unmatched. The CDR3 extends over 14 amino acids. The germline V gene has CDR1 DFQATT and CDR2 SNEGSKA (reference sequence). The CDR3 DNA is TGCAGTGCTAGTACAGGGGTGGGGAACTACGAGCAGTACTTC. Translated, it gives CSASTGVGNYEQYF.

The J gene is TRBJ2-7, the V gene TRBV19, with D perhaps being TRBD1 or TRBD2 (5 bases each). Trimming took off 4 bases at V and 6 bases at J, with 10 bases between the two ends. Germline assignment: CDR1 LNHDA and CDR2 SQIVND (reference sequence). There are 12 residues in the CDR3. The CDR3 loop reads CASSNWGIEQYF. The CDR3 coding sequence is TGTGCCAGTAGTAACTGGGGGATCGAGCAGTACTTC.

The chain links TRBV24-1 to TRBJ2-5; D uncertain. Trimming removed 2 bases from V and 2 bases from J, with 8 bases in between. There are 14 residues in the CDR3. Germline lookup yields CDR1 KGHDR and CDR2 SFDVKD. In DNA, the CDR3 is TGTGCCACCAGTGATTCTACAGTTCAAGAGACCCAGTACTTC. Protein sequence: CATSDSTVQETQYF.

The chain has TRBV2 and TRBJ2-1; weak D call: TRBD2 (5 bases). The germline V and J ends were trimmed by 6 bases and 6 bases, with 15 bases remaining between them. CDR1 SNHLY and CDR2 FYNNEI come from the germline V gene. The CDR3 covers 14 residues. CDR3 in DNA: TGTGCCAGCAGCCCTACTAGTTCCCGCAATGAGCAGTTCTTC. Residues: CASSPTSSRNEQFF.

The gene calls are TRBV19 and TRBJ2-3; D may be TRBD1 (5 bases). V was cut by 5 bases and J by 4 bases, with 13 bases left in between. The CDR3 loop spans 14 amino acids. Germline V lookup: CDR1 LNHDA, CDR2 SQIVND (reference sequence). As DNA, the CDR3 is TGTGCCAGTAGTCGTCAGGGTGGCCCAGATACGCAGTATTTT. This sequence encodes CASSRQGGPDTQYF.

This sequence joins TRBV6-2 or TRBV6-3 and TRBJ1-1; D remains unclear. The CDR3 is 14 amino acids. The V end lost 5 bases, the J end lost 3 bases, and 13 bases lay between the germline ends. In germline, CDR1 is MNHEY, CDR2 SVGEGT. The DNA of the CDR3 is TGTGCCAGCAGTCTTAGACGGGATTACACTGAAGCTTTCTTT. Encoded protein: CASSLRRDYTEAFF.

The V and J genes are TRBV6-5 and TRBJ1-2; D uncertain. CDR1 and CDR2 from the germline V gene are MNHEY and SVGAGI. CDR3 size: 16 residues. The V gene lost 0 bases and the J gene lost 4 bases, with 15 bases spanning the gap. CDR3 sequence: CASSYSRSGVPYGYTF. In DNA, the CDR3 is TGTGCCAGCAGTTACTCGAGGAGCGGGGTTCCCTATGGCTACACCTTC.

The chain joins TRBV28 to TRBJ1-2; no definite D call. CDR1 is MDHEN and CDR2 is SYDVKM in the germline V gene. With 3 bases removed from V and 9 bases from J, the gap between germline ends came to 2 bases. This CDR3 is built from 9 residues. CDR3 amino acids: CASSLSYTF. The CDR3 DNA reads TGTGCCAGCAGTTTGAGCTACACCTTC.

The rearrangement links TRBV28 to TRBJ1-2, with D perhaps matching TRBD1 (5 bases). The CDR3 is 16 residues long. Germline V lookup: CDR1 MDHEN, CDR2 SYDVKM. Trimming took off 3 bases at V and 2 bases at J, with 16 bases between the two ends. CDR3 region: CASSFMSGILNYGYTF. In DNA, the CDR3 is TGTGCCAGCAGTTTTATGTCAGGGATACTCAACTATGGCTACACCTTC.

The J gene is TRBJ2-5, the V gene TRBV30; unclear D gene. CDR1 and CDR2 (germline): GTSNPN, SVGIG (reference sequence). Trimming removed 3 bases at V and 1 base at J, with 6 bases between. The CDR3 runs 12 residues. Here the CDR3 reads CAWSSFQETQYF. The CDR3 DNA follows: TGTGCCTGGAGCTCCTTCCAAGAGACCCAGTACTTC. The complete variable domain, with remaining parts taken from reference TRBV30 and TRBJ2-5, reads SQTIHQWPATLVQPVGSPLSLECTVEGTSNPNLYWYRQAAGRGLQLLFYSVGIGQISSEVPQNLSASRPQDRQFILSSKKLLLSDSGFYLCAWSSFQETQYFGPGTRLLVL.

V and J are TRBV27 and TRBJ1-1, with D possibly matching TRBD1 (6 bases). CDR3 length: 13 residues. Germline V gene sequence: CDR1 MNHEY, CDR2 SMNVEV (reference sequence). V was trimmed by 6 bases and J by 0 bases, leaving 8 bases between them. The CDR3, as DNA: TGTGCCAGCAGGCGACAGGTGAACACTGAAGCTTTCTTT. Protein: CASRRQVNTEAFF.

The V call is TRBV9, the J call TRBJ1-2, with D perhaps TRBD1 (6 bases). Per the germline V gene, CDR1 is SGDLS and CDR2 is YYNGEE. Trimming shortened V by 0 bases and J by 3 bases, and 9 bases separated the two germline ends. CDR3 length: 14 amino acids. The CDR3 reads CASSVEPGDYGYTF. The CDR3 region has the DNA TGTGCCAGCAGCGTAGAGCCAGGGGACTATGGCTACACCTTC.

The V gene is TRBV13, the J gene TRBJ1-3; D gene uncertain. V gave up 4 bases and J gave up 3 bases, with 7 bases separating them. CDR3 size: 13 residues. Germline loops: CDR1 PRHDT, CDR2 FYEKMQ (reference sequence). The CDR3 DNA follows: TGTGCCAGCAGCTCCGGTGGTGGAAACACCATATATTTT. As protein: CASSSGGGNTIYF. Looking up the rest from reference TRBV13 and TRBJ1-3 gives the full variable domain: AAGVIQSPRHLIKEKRETATLKCYPIPRHDTVYWYQQGPGQDPQFLISFYEKMQSDKGSIPDRFSAQQFSDYHSELNMSSLELGDSALYFCASSSGGGNTIYFGEGSWLTVV.

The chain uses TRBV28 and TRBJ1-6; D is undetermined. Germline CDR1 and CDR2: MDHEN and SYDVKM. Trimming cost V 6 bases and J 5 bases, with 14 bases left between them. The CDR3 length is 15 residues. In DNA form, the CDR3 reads TGTGCCAGCAGCAACGGGGAGGGAAATAATTCACCCCTCCACTTT. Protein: CASSNGEGNNSPLHF.

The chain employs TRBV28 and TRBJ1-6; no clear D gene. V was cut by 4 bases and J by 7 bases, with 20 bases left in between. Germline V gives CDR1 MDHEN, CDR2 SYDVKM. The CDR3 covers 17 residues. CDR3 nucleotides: TGTGCCAGCAGTTCCCCACTTACTCGGGGTCGCAATTCACCCCTCCACTTT. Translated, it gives CASSSPLTRGRNSPLHF.

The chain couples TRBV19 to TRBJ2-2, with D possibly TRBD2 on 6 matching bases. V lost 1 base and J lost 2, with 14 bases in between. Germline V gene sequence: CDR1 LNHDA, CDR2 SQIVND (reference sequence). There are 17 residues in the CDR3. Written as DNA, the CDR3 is TGTGCCAGTAGTATAGGGGGTCTAGCGAGAAACACCGGGGAGCTGTTTTTT. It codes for CASSIGGLARNTGELFF.

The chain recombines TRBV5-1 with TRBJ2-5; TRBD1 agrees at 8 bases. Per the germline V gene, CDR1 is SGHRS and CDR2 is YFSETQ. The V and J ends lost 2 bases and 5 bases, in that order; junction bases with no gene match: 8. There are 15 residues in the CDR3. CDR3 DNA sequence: TGCGCCAGCAGCTTTAGCAGGGGGCGGAGGGAGACCCAGTACTTC. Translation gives CASSFSRGRRETQYF.

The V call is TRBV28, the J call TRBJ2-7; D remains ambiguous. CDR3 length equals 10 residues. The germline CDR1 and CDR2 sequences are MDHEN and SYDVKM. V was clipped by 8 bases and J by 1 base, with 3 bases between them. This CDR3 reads CASGSYEQYF. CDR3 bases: TGTGCCAGCGGATCCTACGAGCAGTACTTC. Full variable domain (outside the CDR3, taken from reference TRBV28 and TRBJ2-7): DVKVTQSSRYLVKRTGEKVFLECVQDMDHENMFWYRQDPGLGLRLIYFSYDVKMKEKGDIPEGYSVSREKKERFSLILESASTNQTSMYLCASGSYEQYFGPGTRLTVT.

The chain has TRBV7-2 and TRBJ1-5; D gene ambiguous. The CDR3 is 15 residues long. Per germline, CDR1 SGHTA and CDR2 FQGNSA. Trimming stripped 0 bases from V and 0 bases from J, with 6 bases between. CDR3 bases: TGTGCCAGCAGCTTAGCAGATTATAGCAATCAGCCCCAGCATTTT. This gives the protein CASSLADYSNQPQHF.

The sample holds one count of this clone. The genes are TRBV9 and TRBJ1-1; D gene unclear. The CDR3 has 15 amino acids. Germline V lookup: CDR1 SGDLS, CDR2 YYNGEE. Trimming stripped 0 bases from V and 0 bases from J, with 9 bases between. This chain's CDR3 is CASSVEMGVNTEAFF. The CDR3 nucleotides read TGTGCCAGCAGCGTAGAGATGGGCGTGAACACTGAAGCTTTCTTT. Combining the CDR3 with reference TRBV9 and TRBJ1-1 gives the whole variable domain DSGVTQTPKHLITATGQRVTLRCSPRSGDLSVYWYQQSLDQGLQFLIQYYNGEERAKGNILERFSAQQFPDLHSELNLSSLELGDSALYFCASSVEMGVNTEAFFGQGTRLTVV.